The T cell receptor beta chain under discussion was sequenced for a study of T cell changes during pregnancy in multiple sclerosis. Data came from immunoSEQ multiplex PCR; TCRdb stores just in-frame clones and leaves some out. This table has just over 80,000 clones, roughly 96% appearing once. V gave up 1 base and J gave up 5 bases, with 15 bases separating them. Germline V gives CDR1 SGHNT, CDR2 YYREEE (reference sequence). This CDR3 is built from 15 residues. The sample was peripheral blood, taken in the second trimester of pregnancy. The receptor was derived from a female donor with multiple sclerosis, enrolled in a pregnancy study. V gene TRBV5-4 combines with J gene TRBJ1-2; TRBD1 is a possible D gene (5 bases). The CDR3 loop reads CASSLPVGGTYGYTF. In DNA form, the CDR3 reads TGTGCCAGCAGCTTGCCCGTGGGGGGAACGTATGGCTACACCTTC.